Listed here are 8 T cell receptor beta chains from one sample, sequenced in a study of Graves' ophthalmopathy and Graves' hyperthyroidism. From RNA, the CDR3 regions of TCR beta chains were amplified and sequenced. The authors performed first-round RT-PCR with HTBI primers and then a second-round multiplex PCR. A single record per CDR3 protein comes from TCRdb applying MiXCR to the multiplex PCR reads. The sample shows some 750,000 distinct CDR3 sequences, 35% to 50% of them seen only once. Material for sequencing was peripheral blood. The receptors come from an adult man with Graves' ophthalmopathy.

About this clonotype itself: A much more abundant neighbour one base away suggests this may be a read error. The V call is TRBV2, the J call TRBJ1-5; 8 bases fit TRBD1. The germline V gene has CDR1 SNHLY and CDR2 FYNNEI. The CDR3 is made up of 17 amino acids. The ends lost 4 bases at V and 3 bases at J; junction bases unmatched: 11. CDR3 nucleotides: TGTGCCAGCAGTGGAGCGGGGCAGGGGGCGTTCAATCAGCCCCAGCATTTT. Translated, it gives CASSGAGQGAFNQPQHF.

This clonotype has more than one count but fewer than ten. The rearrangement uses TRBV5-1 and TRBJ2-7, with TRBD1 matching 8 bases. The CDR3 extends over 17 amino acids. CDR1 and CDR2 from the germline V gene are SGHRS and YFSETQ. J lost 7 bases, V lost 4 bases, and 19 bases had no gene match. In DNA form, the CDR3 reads TGCGCCAGCAGCCCCGGACAGGGCAGGGCAGGCTTCCGGGAGCAGTACTTC. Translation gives CASSPGQGRAGFREQYF.

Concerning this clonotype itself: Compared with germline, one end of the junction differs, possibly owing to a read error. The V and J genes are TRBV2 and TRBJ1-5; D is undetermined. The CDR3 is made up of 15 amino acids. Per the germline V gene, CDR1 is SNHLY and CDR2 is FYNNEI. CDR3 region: CAGSETPYSNQPQHF. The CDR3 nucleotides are TGTGCCGGCAGTGAAACACCTTATAGCAATCAGCCCCAGCATTTT. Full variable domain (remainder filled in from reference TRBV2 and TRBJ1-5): EPEVTQTPSHQVTQMGQEVILRCVPISNHLYFYWYRQILGQKVEFLVSFYNNEISEKSEIFDDQFSVERPDGSNFTLKIRSTKLEDSAMYFCAGSETPYSNQPQHFGDGTRLSIL.

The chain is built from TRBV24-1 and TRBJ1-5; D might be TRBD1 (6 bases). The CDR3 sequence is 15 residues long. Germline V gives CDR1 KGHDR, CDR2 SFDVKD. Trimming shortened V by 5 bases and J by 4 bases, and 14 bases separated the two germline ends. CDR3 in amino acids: CATSARGTENQPQHF. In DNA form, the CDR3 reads TGTGCCACCAGTGCTAGGGGGACGGAAAATCAGCCCCAGCATTTT.

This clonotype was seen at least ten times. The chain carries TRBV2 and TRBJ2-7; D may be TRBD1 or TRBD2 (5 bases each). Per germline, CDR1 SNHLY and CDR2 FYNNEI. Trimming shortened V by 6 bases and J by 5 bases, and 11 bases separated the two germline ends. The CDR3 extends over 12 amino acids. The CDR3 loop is CASRRQGDEQYF. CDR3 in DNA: TGTGCCAGCAGACGCCAGGGAGACGAGCAGTACTTC. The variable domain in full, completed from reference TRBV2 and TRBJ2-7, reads EPEVTQTPSHQVTQMGQEVILRCVPISNHLYFYWYRQILGQKVEFLVSFYNNEISEKSEIFDDQFSVERPDGSNFTLKIRSTKLEDSAMYFCASRRQGDEQYFGPGTRLTVT.

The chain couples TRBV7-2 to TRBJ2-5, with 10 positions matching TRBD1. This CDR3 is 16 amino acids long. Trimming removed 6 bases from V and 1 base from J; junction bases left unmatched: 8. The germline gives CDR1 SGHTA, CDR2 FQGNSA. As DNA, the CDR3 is TGTGCCAGCAGTCCCCGGGACAGGGGCATCCAAGAGACCCAGTACTTC. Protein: CASSPRDRGIQETQYF. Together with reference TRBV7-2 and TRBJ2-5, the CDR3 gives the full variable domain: GAGVSQSPSNKVTEKGKDVELRCDPISGHTALYWYRQSLGQGLEFLIYFQGNSAPDKSGLPSDRFSAERTGGSVSTLTIQRTQQEDSAVYLCASSPRDRGIQETQYFGPGTRLLVL.

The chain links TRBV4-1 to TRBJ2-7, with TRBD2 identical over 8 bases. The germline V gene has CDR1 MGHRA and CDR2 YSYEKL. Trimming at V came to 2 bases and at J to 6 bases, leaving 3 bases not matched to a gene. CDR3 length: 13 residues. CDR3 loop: CASSQQTSGEQYF. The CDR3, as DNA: TGCGCCAGCAGCCAACAAACTAGCGGCGAGCAGTACTTC.

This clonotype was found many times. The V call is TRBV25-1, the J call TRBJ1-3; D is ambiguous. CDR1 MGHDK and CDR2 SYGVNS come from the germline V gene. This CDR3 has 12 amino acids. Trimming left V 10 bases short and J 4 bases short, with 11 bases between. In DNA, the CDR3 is TGTGCCACCCGCCCTATAGGAAACACCATATATTTT. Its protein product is CATRPIGNTIYF.